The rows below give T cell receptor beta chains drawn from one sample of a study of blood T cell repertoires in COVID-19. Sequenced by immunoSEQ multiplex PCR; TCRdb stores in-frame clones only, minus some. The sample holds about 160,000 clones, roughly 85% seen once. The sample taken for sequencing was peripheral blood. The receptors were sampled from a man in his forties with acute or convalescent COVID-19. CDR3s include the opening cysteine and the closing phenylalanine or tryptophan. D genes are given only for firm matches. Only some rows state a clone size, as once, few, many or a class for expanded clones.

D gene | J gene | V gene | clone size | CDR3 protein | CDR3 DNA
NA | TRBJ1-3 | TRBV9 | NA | CASSPELQGPSGNTIYF | TGTGCCAGCAGCCCAGAACTACAGGGACCCTCTGGAAACACCATATATTTT
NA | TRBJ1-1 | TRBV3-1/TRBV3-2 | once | CASSQGGGYTEAFF | TGTGCCAGCAGCCAAGGTGGGGGGTACACTGAAGCTTTCTTT
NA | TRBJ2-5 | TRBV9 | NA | CASSGGQRQETQYF | TGTGCCAGCAGCGGAGGACAGAGGCAAGAGACCCAGTACTTC
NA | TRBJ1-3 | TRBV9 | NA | CASSSGFGNTIYF | TGTGCCAGCAGCTCAGGGTTTGGAAACACCATATATTTT
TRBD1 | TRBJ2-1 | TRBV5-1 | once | CASRFGAGGHEQFF | TGCGCCAGCCGTTTCGGGGCAGGGGGCCATGAGCAGTTCTTC
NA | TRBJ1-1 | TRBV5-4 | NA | CASSPPPPGSSTEAFF | TGTGCCAGCAGCCCTCCTCCCCCCGGGTCTAGCACTGAAGCTTTCTTT
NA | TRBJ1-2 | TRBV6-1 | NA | CASSELAVNYGYTF | TGTGCCAGCAGTGAGTTAGCAGTTAACTATGGCTACACCTTC
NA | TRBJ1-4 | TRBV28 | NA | CASSARQVMFF | TGTGCCAGCAGTGCCCGGCAGGTTATGTTTTTT
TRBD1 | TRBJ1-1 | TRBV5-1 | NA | CASSPGQGKGSEAFF | TGCGCCAGCAGCCCGGGACAGGGCAAAGGGTCTGAAGCTTTCTTT
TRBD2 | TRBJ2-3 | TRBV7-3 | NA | CASSSGLATDTQYF | TGTGCCAGCAGCTCCGGACTAGCGACAGATACGCAGTATTTT
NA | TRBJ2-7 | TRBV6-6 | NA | CASSYEQGRSEQYF | TGTGCCAGCAGTTACGAACAGGGTCGTAGCGAGCAGTACTTC
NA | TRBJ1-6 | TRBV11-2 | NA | CASSLTTGSGSPLHF | TGTGCCAGCAGCTTGACAACAGGATCTGGTTCACCCCTCCACTTT
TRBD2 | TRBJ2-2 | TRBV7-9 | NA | CASSPLAGWNTGELFF | TGTGCCAGCAGTCCACTAGCGGGGTGGAACACCGGGGAGCTGTTTTTT
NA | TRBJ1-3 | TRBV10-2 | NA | CASSQQAGNTIYF | TGCGCCAGCAGCCAACAGGCTGGAAACACCATATATTTT
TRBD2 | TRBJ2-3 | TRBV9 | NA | CASSAEWGGYITDTQYF | TGTGCCAGCAGCGCGGAGTGGGGGGGATACATCACAGATACGCAGTATTTT
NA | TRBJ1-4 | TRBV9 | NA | CASSAQGNRVEKLFF | TGTGCCAGCAGCGCCCAGGGAAATAGGGTAGAAAAACTGTTTTTT
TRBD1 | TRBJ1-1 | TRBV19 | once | CASSIVAGGAGTEAFF | TGTGCCAGTAGTATAGTTGCAGGGGGCGCTGGAACTGAAGCTTTCTTT
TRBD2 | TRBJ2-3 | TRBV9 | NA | CASSFRGGPTDTQYF | TGTGCCAGCAGCTTCCGCGGGGGGCCCACAGATACGCAGTATTTT
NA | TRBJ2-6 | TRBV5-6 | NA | CASSPGLAGANVLTF | TGTGCCAGCAGTCCAGGGTTAGCTGGGGCCAACGTCCTGACTTTC
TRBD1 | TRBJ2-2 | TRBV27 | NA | CASSLGDRGFTGELFF | TGTGCCAGCAGCCTAGGGGACAGGGGTTTCACCGGGGAGCTGTTTTTT
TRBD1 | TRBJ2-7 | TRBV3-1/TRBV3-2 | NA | CASSQMDRGYEQYF | TGTGCCAGCAGCCAGATGGACAGGGGCTACGAGCAGTACTTC
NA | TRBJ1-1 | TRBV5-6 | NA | CASSWGQNTEAFF | TGTGCCAGCAGCTGGGGCCAGAACACTGAAGCTTTCTTT
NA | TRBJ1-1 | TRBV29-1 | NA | CSVERMMNTEAFF | TGCAGCGTGGAGAGAATGATGAACACTGAAGCTTTCTTT
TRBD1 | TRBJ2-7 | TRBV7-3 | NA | CASSPGTGFRFEQYF | TGTGCCAGCAGCCCCGGGACAGGGTTTAGGTTCGAGCAGTACTTC
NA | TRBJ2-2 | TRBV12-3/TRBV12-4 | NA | CASSFGGELFF | TGTGCCAGCAGTTTCGGGGGGGAGCTGTTTTTT
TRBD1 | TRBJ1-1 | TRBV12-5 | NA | CASGLGQGFAEAFF | TGTGCTAGTGGTTTGGGACAGGGGTTTGCTGAAGCTTTCTTT
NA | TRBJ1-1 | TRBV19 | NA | CASSPDRSTEAFF | TGTGCCAGTAGTCCCGACAGGAGCACTGAAGCTTTCTTT
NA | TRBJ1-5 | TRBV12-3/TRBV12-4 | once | CASGAAAAQPQHF | TGTGCCAGCGGAGCGGCGGCGGCGCAGCCCCAGCATTTT
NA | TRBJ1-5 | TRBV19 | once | CASSIRTINQPQHF | TGTGCCAGTAGTATCCGGACTATCAATCAGCCCCAGCATTTT
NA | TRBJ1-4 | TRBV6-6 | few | CASKSEKLFF | TGTGCCAGCAAGAGTGAAAAACTGTTTTTT
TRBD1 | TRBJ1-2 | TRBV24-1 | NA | CATSAGQGAGYTF | TGTGCCACCAGTGCGGGACAGGGGGCTGGCTACACCTTC
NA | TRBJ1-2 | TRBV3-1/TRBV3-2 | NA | CASSQVATGGAGYTF | TGTGCCAGCAGCCAAGTAGCAACCGGGGGTGCTGGCTACACCTTC
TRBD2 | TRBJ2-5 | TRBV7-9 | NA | CASSSSGLAGGEYF | TGTGCCAGCAGCTCCTCGGGACTAGCGGGGGGCGAGTACTTC
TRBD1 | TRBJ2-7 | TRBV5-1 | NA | CASSLGPGQGSHEQYF | TGCGCCAGCAGCTTGGGCCCGGGACAGGGATCTCACGAGCAGTACTTC
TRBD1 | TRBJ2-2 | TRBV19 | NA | CASSWVTGGTGELFF | TGTGCCAGTAGTTGGGTGACAGGGGGGACCGGGGAGCTGTTTTTT
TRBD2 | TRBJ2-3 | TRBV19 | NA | CASSQSDTGLGTDTQYF | TGTGCCAGTAGTCAAAGCGACACGGGACTAGGCACAGATACGCAGTATTTT
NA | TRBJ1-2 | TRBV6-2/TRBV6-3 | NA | CASSYFTNYGYTF | TGTGCCAGCAGTTACTTTACTAACTATGGCTACACCTTC
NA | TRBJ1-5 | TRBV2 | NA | CASSEYGGGSNQPQHF | TGTGCCAGCAGTGAATACGGTGGCGGTAGCAATCAGCCCCAGCATTTT